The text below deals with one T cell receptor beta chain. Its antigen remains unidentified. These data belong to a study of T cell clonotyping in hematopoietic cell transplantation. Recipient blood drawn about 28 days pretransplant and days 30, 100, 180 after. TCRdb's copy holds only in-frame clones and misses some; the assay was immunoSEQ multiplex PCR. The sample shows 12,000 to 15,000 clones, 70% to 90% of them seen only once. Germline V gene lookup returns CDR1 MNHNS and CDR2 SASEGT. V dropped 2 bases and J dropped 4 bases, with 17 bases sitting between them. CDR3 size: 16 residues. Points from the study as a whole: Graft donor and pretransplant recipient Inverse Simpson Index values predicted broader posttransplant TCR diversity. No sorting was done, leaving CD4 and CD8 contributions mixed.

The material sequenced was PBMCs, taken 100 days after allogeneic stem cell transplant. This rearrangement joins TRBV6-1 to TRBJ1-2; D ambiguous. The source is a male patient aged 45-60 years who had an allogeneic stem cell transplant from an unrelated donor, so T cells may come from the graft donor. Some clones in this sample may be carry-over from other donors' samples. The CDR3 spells CASSELNGGRVYGYTF. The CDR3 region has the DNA TGTGCCAGCAGTGAATTAAACGGTGGAAGGGTCTATGGCTACACCTTC.